What follows are 24 T cell receptor beta chains derived from one specimen sequenced in a study of beta chain features in type 1 diabetes. Sequencing targeted expressed TCRB transcripts, as all isolated RNA had been reverse transcribed. Clones were read by immunoSEQ multiplex PCR, and TCRdb kept only the in-frame ones, dropping some. The profile shows around 500,000 clones, about an eighth of them singletons. The source material was naive CD4+ T cells from blood. The source is a young woman in good health.

This clone has just a few counts. The chain has TRBV5-4 and TRBJ2-1; 8 bases are a match to TRBD1. The CDR3 is made up of 14 amino acids. With 0 bases clipped from V and 8 bases from J, the junction kept 4 bases outside the gene matches. Per germline, CDR1 SGHNT and CDR2 YYREEE (reference sequence). In nucleotides, the CDR3 is TGTGCCAGCAGCTTGGAGCAGGGGGCCTATGAGCAGTTCTTC. It encodes CASSLEQGAYEQFF.

A remark on this clone: Distinct nucleotide sequences in the sample also encode this CDR3. The V call is TRBV9, the J call TRBJ2-5; D possibly corresponds to TRBD1 (6 bases). The V and J ends lost 0 bases and 2 bases respectively, with 8 bases between them. Germline V gene data show CDR1 as SGDLS and CDR2 as YYNGEE. The CDR3 consists of 14 residues. As DNA, the CDR3 is TGTGCCAGCAGCGTAGAAGGACAGCAAGAGACCCAGTACTTC. It encodes CASSVEGQQETQYF.

This clone was observed a few times. The V and J genes are TRBV7-2 and TRBJ1-5; the match to TRBD1 covers 8 bases. The germline CDR1 and CDR2 sequences are SGHTA and FQGNSA. The CDR3 consists of 15 residues. The V segment lost 2 bases and the J segment 7 bases; nucleotides outside the gene matches: 7. CDR3 nucleotide sequence: TGTGCCAGCAGCTTAAGAACAGGGGGAAACCAGCCCCAGCATTTT. Amino acid sequence: CASSLRTGGNQPQHF.

This clone was detected a few times. This chain links TRBV6-5 with TRBJ1-2, with D perhaps matching TRBD1 (5 bases). Trimming removed 0 bases from V and 2 bases from J, with 10 bases in between. Germline V gene lookup returns CDR1 MNHEY and CDR2 SVGAGI. This CDR3 contains 15 residues. CDR3: CASSYSSQGNYGYTF. The CDR3 region has the DNA TGTGCCAGCAGTTACTCGTCGCAGGGAAACTATGGCTACACCTTC.

This clone was found a few times. The chain couples TRBV7-2 to TRBJ2-1; the match to TRBD2 covers 12 bases. After removal of 5 bases from V and 10 bases from J, the junction contained 12 bases not matched to a gene. Germline V gives CDR1 SGHTA, CDR2 FQGNSA. The length of the CDR3 is 16 residues. Written as DNA, the CDR3 is TGTGCCAGCAGCCGGAGCCGACTAGCGGGGGTACTGGAGCAGTTCTTC. Protein product: CASSRSRLAGVLEQFF.

This clone was seen only a few times. The chain recombines TRBV7-2 with TRBJ2-1; 7 nucleotides line up with TRBD2. V gave up 5 bases and J gave up 3 bases; unmatched junction bases: 10. Germline V gene lookup returns CDR1 SGHTA and CDR2 FQGNSA. The CDR3 sequence is 16 residues long. The CDR3 bases are TGTGCCAGCAGCCCCAGATCGGGAGGTGGCTACAATGAGCAGTTCTTC. Its protein product is CASSPRSGGGYNEQFF.

This clone was seen more than once but under ten times. V gene TRBV7-9 combines with J gene TRBJ2-2; weak D call: TRBD1 (6 bases). CDR1 SEHNR and CDR2 FQNEAQ come from the germline V gene (reference sequence). The CDR3 is made up of 15 amino acids. Between the trimmed V and J ends, which lost 5 bases and 5 bases, there was a span of 15 bases. CDR3 in amino acids: CASSTQGVDTGELFF. DNA of the CDR3: TGTGCCAGCAGCACACAGGGAGTTGATACCGGGGAGCTGTTTTTT.

There are a few counts of this clone. CDR3 in DNA: TGTGCCAGCAGCTCGTACAGGGAAGGCGATGAAAAACTGTTTTTT. It is translated as CASSSYREGDEKLFF. The chain uses TRBV7-9 and TRBJ1-4; maybe TRBD1 (6 bases). CDR3 length: 15 residues. Between the trimmed V and J ends, which lost 4 bases and 6 bases, there was a span of 15 bases. Germline CDR1 is SEHNR and CDR2 is FQNEAQ (reference sequence).

This clone was detected a few times. This chain connects TRBV15 to TRBJ2-7; a weak D match, TRBD2 (5 bases). Germline CDR1 LNHNV, CDR2 YYDKDF (reference sequence). This CDR3 is built from 14 residues. Trimming left V 0 bases short and J 6 bases short, with 12 bases between. The CDR3 DNA sequence: TGTGCCACCAGCAGAGAACTCGGACGGGGCGAGCAGTACGTC. Amino acid sequence: CATSRELGRGEQYV.

This clone was counted between two and nine times. The genes are TRBV4-2 and TRBJ2-1; D is perhaps TRBD2 (6 bases). The CDR3 consists of 15 residues. CDR1 and CDR2 (germline): LGHNA, YNFKEQ. V was trimmed by 1 base and J by 4 bases, leaving 11 bases between them. The DNA of the CDR3 is TGTGCCAGCAGCCAAGCGGGGGAACAATACAATGAGCAGTTCTTC. This encodes CASSQAGEQYNEQFF.

The CDR3 region has the DNA TGTGCCAGTACCCTGGGACAGGTGAACACTGAAGCTTTCTTT. It encodes CASTLGQVNTEAFF. The J gene is TRBJ1-1, the V gene TRBV19, with 8 positions matching TRBD1. With V trimmed by 7 bases and J by 0 bases, 4 bases remained unmatched. CDR1 is LNHDA and CDR2 is SQIVND in the germline V gene (reference sequence). CDR3 length: 14 residues.

The V call is TRBV7-3, the J call TRBJ2-1; 13 bases fit TRBD2. J was trimmed by 7 bases and V by 5 bases; bases with no gene match: 5. Germline V gene sequence: CDR1 SGHTA, CDR2 FQGTGA. This CDR3 comprises 15 residues. This chain's CDR3 is CASSPQTSGRNEQFF. In DNA, the CDR3 is TGTGCCAGCAGCCCACAGACTAGCGGGAGGAATGAGCAGTTCTTC. Supplemented by reference TRBV7-3 and TRBJ2-1, the full variable domain reads GAGVSQTPSNKVTEKGKYVELRCDPISGHTALYWYRQSLGQGPEFLIYFQGTGAADDSGLPNDRFFAVRPEGSVSTLKIQRTERGDSAVYLCASSPQTSGRNEQFFGPGTRLTVL.

This sequence joins TRBV9 and TRBJ1-5, with D possibly TRBD1 on 5 matching bases. The CDR3 covers 15 residues. Germline CDR1 is SGDLS and CDR2 is YYNGEE. V was trimmed by 3 bases and J by 3 bases, leaving 13 bases between them. DNA of the CDR3: TGTGCCAGCAGCGGAGGGGCAGGATTCAATCAGCCCCAGCATTTT. Amino acids: CASSGGAGFNQPQHF. Together with reference TRBV9 and TRBJ1-5, the CDR3 gives the full variable domain: DSGVTQTPKHLITATGQRVTLRCSPRSGDLSVYWYQQSLDQGLQFLIQYYNGEERAKGNILERFSAQQFPDLHSELNLSSLELGDSALYFCASSGGAGFNQPQHFGDGTRLSIL.

This clone was seen more than once but under ten times. V usage is TRBV14 and J usage is TRBJ2-7; TRBD2 might be the D (5 bases). The CDR3 totals 13 residues. Trimming took off 3 bases at V and 6 bases at J, with 12 bases between the two ends. CDR1 and CDR2 from the germline V gene are SGHDN and FVKESK. The CDR3 region is CASSHGRVREQYV. The CDR3 DNA reads TGTGCCAGCAGCCACGGGCGGGTACGCGAGCAGTACGTC.

This clone was seen only a few times. The chain uses TRBV6-4 and TRBJ1-1; D is unclear. CDR3 length equals 13 residues. Trimming took 2 bases from V and 2 from J, leaving 6 bases between them. Germline-derived CDR1 and CDR2 are MRHNA and SNTAGT. CDR3 nucleotide sequence: TGTGCCAGCAGTGACCAATATAACACTGAAGCTTTCTTT. Its protein product is CASSDQYNTEAFF.

This chain links TRBV4-3 with TRBJ1-5, with TRBD1 as a possible D gene (5 bases). Trimming took off 1 base at V and 1 base at J, with 5 bases between the two ends. This CDR3 region has 14 residues. Germline V gene lookup returns CDR1 LGHNA and CDR2 YSLEER. The CDR3 loop reads CASSQAGSNQPQHF. CDR3 in DNA: TGCGCCAGCAGCCAAGCAGGGAGCAATCAGCCCCAGCATTTT.

This clone was detected a few times. The chain combines TRBV7-2 with TRBJ2-3; D ambiguous. Germline values: CDR1 SGHTA, CDR2 FQGNSA. Trimming cost V 1 base and J 2 bases, with 7 bases left between them. CDR3 length: 14 residues. The DNA for the CDR3 is TGTGCCAGCAGCTTAGGGCCGAACACAGATACGCAGTATTTT. Translating gives CASSLGPNTDTQYF.

V and J are TRBV7-9 and TRBJ2-5; D gene ambiguous. CDR3 length: 14 amino acids. With 2 bases removed from V and 2 bases from J, the gap between germline ends came to 9 bases. Germline V gives CDR1 SEHNR, CDR2 FQNEAQ (reference sequence). The CDR3 DNA reads TGTGCCAGCAGCTTAAGCAGCTCTCAAGAGACCCAGTACTTC. It specifies CASSLSSSQETQYF.

V gene TRBV30 combines with J gene TRBJ1-2, with 7 bases identical to TRBD1. After removal of 5 bases from V and 4 bases from J, the junction contained 4 bases not matched to a gene. Germline CDR1 and CDR2: GTSNPN and SVGIG (reference sequence). The CDR3 is made up of 12 amino acids. The CDR3 sequence: CAWFDRAYGYTF. The CDR3 DNA follows: TGTGCCTGGTTCGACAGGGCCTATGGCTACACCTTC.

V usage is TRBV4-1 and J usage is TRBJ2-1; TRBD2 agrees at 15 bases. Germline lookup yields CDR1 MGHRA and CDR2 YSYEKL. This CDR3 is built from 17 residues. Losses at the gene ends were 5 bases for V and 9 bases for J; bases not matched to a gene: 11. Written as DNA, the CDR3 is TGCGCCAGCAGCGACCGGACTAGCGGGAGGGCCCTCGGTGAGCAGTTCTTC. It encodes CASSDRTSGRALGEQFF.

The rearrangement links TRBV14 to TRBJ1-1, with TRBD1 identical over 8 bases. Per germline, CDR1 SGHDN and CDR2 FVKESK. There are 17 residues in the CDR3. With V trimmed by 7 bases and J by 1 base, 14 bases remained unmatched. CDR3 bases: TGTGCCAGCACTAAGAGTTCCGGGACAGGAGGGAACACTGAAGCTTTCTTT. It specifies CASTKSSGTGGNTEAFF.

The CDR3 coding sequence is TGTGCCAGCAGAATGGGAGGGGGCGCAGATACGCAGTATTTT. It encodes CASRMGGGADTQYF. This rearrangement joins TRBV6-6 to TRBJ2-3; D tentatively reads TRBD1 or TRBD2 (7 bases each). Deletions cut 6 bases from V and 4 bases from J, with 14 bases between. This CDR3 region has 14 residues. In germline, CDR1 is MNHNY, CDR2 SVGAGI (reference sequence).

The chain carries TRBV9 and TRBJ1-3; D is undetermined. This CDR3 is built from 14 residues. Germline CDR1 is SGDLS and CDR2 is YYNGEE. The V and J ends lost 0 bases and 10 bases respectively, with 14 bases between them. This CDR3 is CASSVVGLGRTIYF. The DNA for the CDR3 is TGTGCCAGCAGCGTAGTCGGTTTGGGGAGGACCATATATTTT. The whole variable domain, remainder taken from reference TRBV9 and TRBJ1-3, is DSGVTQTPKHLITATGQRVTLRCSPRSGDLSVYWYQQSLDQGLQFLIQYYNGEERAKGNILERFSAQQFPDLHSELNLSSLELGDSALYFCASSVVGLGRTIYFGEGSWLTVV.

This clone was seen a handful of times. The J gene is TRBJ2-7, the V gene TRBV29-1; no clear D gene. The germline V gene has CDR1 SQVTM and CDR2 ANQGSEA. The CDR3 sequence is 11 residues long. V was cut by 2 bases and J by 7 bases, with 9 bases left in between. In DNA form, the CDR3 reads TGCAGCGTTGAAAATGGGATTGAGCAGTACTTC. It is translated as CSVENGIEQYF.